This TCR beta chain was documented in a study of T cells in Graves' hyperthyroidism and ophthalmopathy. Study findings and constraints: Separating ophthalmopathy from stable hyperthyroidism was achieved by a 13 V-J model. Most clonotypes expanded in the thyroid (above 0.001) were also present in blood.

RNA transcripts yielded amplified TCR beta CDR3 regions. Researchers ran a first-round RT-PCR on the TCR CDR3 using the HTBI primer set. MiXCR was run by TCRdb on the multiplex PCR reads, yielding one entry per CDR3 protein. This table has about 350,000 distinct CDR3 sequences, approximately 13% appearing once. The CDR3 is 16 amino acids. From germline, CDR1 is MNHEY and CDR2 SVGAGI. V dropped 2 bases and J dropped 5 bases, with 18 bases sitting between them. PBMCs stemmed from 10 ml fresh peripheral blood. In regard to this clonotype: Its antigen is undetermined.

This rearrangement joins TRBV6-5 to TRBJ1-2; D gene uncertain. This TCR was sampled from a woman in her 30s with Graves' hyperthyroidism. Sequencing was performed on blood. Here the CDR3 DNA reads TGTGCCAGCAGTTACCCCTTGGTTGCAGGCCCTTATGGCTACACCTTC. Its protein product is CASSYPLVAGPYGYTF.